This entry features one T cell receptor (beta chain) sequence. Its antigen remains unknown. This record belongs to a study of CD8 T cells in Susac syndrome. Study at large: The sequenced Susac syndrome patients included more than five who had clinically active disease and fewer than ten who were in remission.

The authors reverse transcribed 0.5 to 1 ug RNA with random hexamers. immunoSEQ multiplex PCR amplified TCR beta CDR3 across 54 Vbeta, 13 Jbeta. TCRdb processed the immunoSEQ multiplex PCR reads anew with MiXCR; each CDR3 protein has one entry. The sample includes tens of thousands of distinct CDR3 sequences, approximately 93% of them seen just once. Study-wide results and caveats: A handful of Susac-specific public clones appeared in CD8+ TEMRA repertoires, and some 16 in total CD8+ repertoires.

Germline V CDR1 and CDR2: SNHLY, FYNNEI. The J segment lost 7 bases and the V segment lost 0 bases, leaving 8 bases of the junction unmatched. The CDR3 loop spans 17 amino acids. The rearrangement joins TRBV2 to TRBJ2-4; 11 positions match TRBD2. The sequence came from a human donor with Susac syndrome. Sample: CD8+ T cells from PBMCs. This CDR3 is CASSEAIAGGQWNIQYF. For the CDR3, the DNA is TGTGCCAGCAGTGAAGCGATAGCGGGGGGGCAGTGGAACATTCAGTACTTC. Full variable domain (remainder filled in from reference TRBV2 and TRBJ2-4): EPEVTQTPSHQVTQMGQEVILRCVPISNHLYFYWYRQILGQKVEFLVSFYNNEISEKSEIFDDQFSVERPDGSNFTLKIRSTKLEDSAMYFCASSEAIAGGQWNIQYFGAGTRLSVL.